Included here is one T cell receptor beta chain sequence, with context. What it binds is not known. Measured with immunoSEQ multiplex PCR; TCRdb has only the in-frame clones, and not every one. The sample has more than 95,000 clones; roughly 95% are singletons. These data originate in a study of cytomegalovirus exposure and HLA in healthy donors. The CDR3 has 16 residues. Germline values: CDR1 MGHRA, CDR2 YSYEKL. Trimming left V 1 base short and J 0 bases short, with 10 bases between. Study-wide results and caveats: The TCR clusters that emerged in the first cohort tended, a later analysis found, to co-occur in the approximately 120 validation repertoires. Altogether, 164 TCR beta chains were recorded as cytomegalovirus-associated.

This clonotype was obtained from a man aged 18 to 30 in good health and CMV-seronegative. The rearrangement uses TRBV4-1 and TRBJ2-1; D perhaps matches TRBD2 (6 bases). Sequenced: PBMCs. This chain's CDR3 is CASSQGPAGSYNEQFF. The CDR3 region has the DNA TGCGCCAGCAGCCAAGGCCCAGCGGGCTCCTACAATGAGCAGTTCTTC.